Each of the 32 T cell receptor beta chains below was sequenced from the same sample in a study of blood T cells in healthy people across ages. Primed by a sample-barcoded 5' primer and a J-beta primer mix, a second PCR proceeded for about 7 to 11 cycles. One entry per CDR3 protein, called by TCRdb with MiXCR from the 5' RACE reads. The sample comprises about 1.4 million distinct CDR3 sequences, 59% of which are singletons, and 6.5% to 8% rests with the top ten. The sample taken for sequencing was blood. These receptors all stem from a man aged 18 to 35 in good health.

This clonotype appeared a few times. The rearrangement links TRBV4-2 to TRBJ1-4, with no clear D. The CDR3 totals 14 residues. V was pared by 1 base and J by 7 bases, with 10 bases between. Germline lookup yields CDR1 LGHNA and CDR2 YNFKEQ. This CDR3 is CASSQARGGEKLFF. Here the CDR3 DNA reads TGTGCCAGCAGCCAAGCGCGGGGAGGTGAAAAACTGTTTTTT.

CDR3 coding DNA: TGTGCCAGCAGTGAAACTTCGTTGGCTGGGGCCAACGTCCTGACTTTC. Translation gives CASSETSLAGANVLTF. The V and J genes are TRBV25-1 and TRBJ2-6, with D uncertain. V dropped 2 bases and J dropped 2 bases, with 10 bases sitting between them. CDR3 length equals 16 residues. CDR1 is MGHDK and CDR2 is SYGVNS in the germline V gene.

This clonotype was counted only a few times. V is TRBV4-2 and J is TRBJ2-3; 8 bases agree with TRBD1. Per germline, CDR1 LGHNA and CDR2 YNFKEQ. CDR3 length: 16 residues. J lost 4 bases, V lost 2 bases, and 8 bases had no gene match. The CDR3 bases are TGTGCCAGCAGCCAATCGACAGGGGCGAGGTCAGATACGCAGTATTTT. The encoded protein is CASSQSTGARSDTQYF.

As to this clonotype: The junction differs from germline at one of its ends, possibly a read error. This rearrangement joins TRBV20-1 to TRBJ2-4, with 8 bases identical to TRBD1. The CDR3 runs to 12 residues. Germline-derived CDR1 and CDR2 are DFQATT and SNEGSKA (reference sequence). CDR3 residues: CSARGQGVEQYF. The CDR3 nucleotides are TGCAGTGCGAGAGGACAGGGAGTGGAGCAGTACTTC.

This clonotype has just a few counts. V gene TRBV6-2 or TRBV6-3 combines with J gene TRBJ2-1; the D gene is possibly TRBD1 (6 bases). Germline CDR1 and CDR2: MNHEY and SVGEGT. The CDR3 contains 15 residues. V lost 6 bases to trimming and J lost 4 bases, with 16 bases between them. CDR3 nucleotide sequence: TGTGCCAGCAGCCGACCTGCAGGGGAGTACAATGAGCAGTTCTTC. Translating it yields CASSRPAGEYNEQFF.

This chain uses TRBV7-2 with TRBJ2-5; D assignment may be TRBD1 or TRBD2 (6 bases each). Trimming pared 5 bases from V and 2 bases from J, leaving 15 bases between. The CDR3 has 15 amino acids. Germline V CDR1 and CDR2: SGHTA, FQGNSA. In DNA form, the CDR3 reads TGTGCCAGCAGCAACCAACGGGGGCGTCAAGAGACCCAGTACTTC. This codes for CASSNQRGRQETQYF.

This chain links TRBV11-1 with TRBJ2-7; 8 bases map to TRBD1. Germline loops: CDR1 SGHAT, CDR2 FQDESV (reference sequence). The CDR3 spans 14 residues. The ends lost 5 bases at V and 0 bases at J; junction bases unmatched: 3. The CDR3 bases are TGTGCCAGCAGCATGACAGGGGACTCCTACGAGCAGTACTTC. Amino acids: CASSMTGDSYEQYF. Combining the CDR3 with reference TRBV11-1 and TRBJ2-7 gives the whole variable domain EAEVAQSPRYKITEKSQAVAFWCDPISGHATLYWYRQILGQGPELLVQFQDESVVDDSQLPKDRFSAERLKGVDSTLKIQPAELGDSAMYLCASSMTGDSYEQYFGPGTRLTVT.

The chain joins TRBV6-1 to TRBJ2-4; maybe TRBD2 (6 bases). V lost 5 bases and J lost 3, with 23 bases in between. CDR1 and CDR2 from the germline V gene are MNHNS and SASEGT. The CDR3 is 18 residues long. CDR3 amino acids: CASSIWFVGGMDKNIQYF. In DNA, the CDR3 is TGTGCCAGCAGTATTTGGTTCGTCGGGGGTATGGACAAAAACATTCAGTACTTC.

The genes are TRBV7-2 and TRBJ1-6; D unresolved. Germline CDR1 and CDR2: SGHTA and FQGNSA. The CDR3 loop spans 14 amino acids. V lost 5 bases and J lost 5, with 10 bases in between. The CDR3 region is CASSEQVDNSPLHF. Here the CDR3 DNA reads TGTGCCAGCAGCGAGCAGGTAGATAATTCACCCCTCCACTTT.

This rearrangement joins TRBV9 to TRBJ2-7; 8 bases map to TRBD1. This CDR3 is 16 amino acids long. After removal of 4 bases from V and 5 bases from J, the junction contained 14 bases not matched to a gene. CDR1 and CDR2 (germline): SGDLS, YYNGEE. CDR3 sequence (DNA): TGTGCCAGCAGCCCACAGACAGGGGTGTATTCCAACGAGCAGTACTTC. Protein: CASSPQTGVYSNEQYF.

The J gene is TRBJ1-2, the V gene TRBV20-1; 9 positions agree with TRBD1. J lost 1 base, V lost 8 bases, and 8 bases had no gene match. CDR1 and CDR2 (germline): DFQATT, SNEGSKA (reference sequence). The CDR3 length is 14 residues. DNA of the CDR3: TGCAGTACAAAACAGGGGGCGAATAACTATGGCTACACCTTC. This gives the protein CSTKQGANNYGYTF.

The rearrangement uses TRBV20-1 and TRBJ2-2, with D maybe TRBD2 (6 bases). This CDR3 is built from 15 residues. Germline-derived CDR1 and CDR2 are DFQATT and SNEGSKA (reference sequence). Trimming removed 5 bases at V and 6 bases at J, with 19 bases between. In DNA form, the CDR3 reads TGCAGTGCTCCTCTTCCACTTAGCGGAGCCGGGGAGCTGTTTTTT. Its protein product is CSAPLPLSGAGELFF.

The chain uses TRBV7-8 and TRBJ2-1; D is possibly TRBD1 or TRBD2 (5 bases each). The length of the CDR3 is 15 residues. CDR1 SGHVS and CDR2 FQNEAQ come from the germline V gene. Trimming took off 5 bases at V and 10 bases at J, with 21 bases between the two ends. This CDR3 is CASSRDAGSLREQFF. The CDR3 DNA follows: TGTGCCAGCAGCCGGGACGCGGGCTCACTGAGGGAGCAGTTCTTC.

The table lists this clonotype with a few counts. This sequence joins TRBV7-2 and TRBJ2-5; D remains ambiguous. Germline values: CDR1 SGHTA, CDR2 FQGNSA. The CDR3 is 14 residues long. Trimming removed 3 bases at V and 1 base at J, with 9 bases between. DNA of the CDR3: TGTGCCAGCAGCTTTTACTCGAGCCAAGAGACCCAGTACTTC. Translated: CASSFYSSQETQYF.

DNA of the CDR3: TGCAGCGTTGAGGCTCCCGGGAGGGACAATGAGCAGTTCTTC. It specifies CSVEAPGRDNEQFF. The J gene is TRBJ2-7, the V gene TRBV29-1; 8 bases are shared with TRBD2. Judging by the DNA end, TRBJ2-1 fits better; the J call may be wrong. This CDR3 is 14 amino acids long. The germline V gene has CDR1 SQVTM and CDR2 ANQGSEA.

This clonotype was picked up many times. The chain employs TRBV29-1 and TRBJ2-4, with a tentative D call TRBD2 (5 bases). The CDR3 is 12 amino acids. Germline values: CDR1 SQVTM, CDR2 ANQGSEA. The V and J ends lost 7 bases and 8 bases respectively, with 15 bases between them. The chain's CDR3 is CSAGPAGDIQYF. The CDR3 coding sequence is TGCAGCGCTGGACCCGCGGGCGACATTCAGTACTTC.

The V gene is TRBV4-1, the J gene TRBJ2-7; TRBD1 matches at 9 bases. The germline gives CDR1 MGHRA, CDR2 YSYEKL. The CDR3 is 15 residues long. The trim removed 4 bases at V and 4 bases at J, leaving 8 bases unmatched. CDR3 protein: CASSRNPGQGYEQYF. The CDR3, as DNA: TGCGCCAGCAGCCGCAATCCGGGACAGGGTTACGAGCAGTACTTC.

This clonotype has a handful of counts. This rearrangement joins TRBV6-5 to TRBJ2-3, with D maybe TRBD2 (5 bases). Germline CDR1 MNHEY, CDR2 SVGAGI. The CDR3 has 15 amino acids. Trimming left V 10 bases short and J 0 bases short, with 17 bases between. CDR3 in amino acids: CATLPPGSSTDTQYF. CDR3 sequence (DNA): TGTGCCACCCTCCCCCCGGGATCTAGCACAGATACGCAGTATTTT.

This clonotype was observed many times. The chain has TRBV12-3 or TRBV12-4 and TRBJ2-3; D gene uncertain. The CDR3 contains 12 residues. V dropped 6 bases and J dropped 2 bases, with 6 bases sitting between them. As DNA, the CDR3 is TGTGCCAGCAGCTTTACCACAGATACGCAGTATTTT. This codes for CASSFTTDTQYF.

For this clonotype: The junction and the germline gene differ at one end; a read error may be behind it. The rearrangement uses TRBV6-1 and TRBJ2-3; D possibly corresponds to TRBD2 (6 bases). Germline V CDR1 and CDR2: MNHNS, SASEGT. This CDR3 comprises 14 residues. CDR3 protein: CASNGGRSTDTQYF. Written as DNA, the CDR3 is TGTGCCAGCAATGGGGGGAGGAGCACGGATACGCAGTATTTT.

V usage is TRBV12-3 or TRBV12-4 and J usage is TRBJ2-1, with a weak D call TRBD2 (6 bases). There are 15 residues in the CDR3. The V end lost 3 bases, the J end lost 4 bases, and 13 bases lay between the germline ends. The CDR3 loop reads CASSFWGLAYNEQFF. In DNA form, the CDR3 reads TGTGCCAGCAGTTTTTGGGGACTTGCATACAATGAGCAGTTCTTC.

V gene TRBV6-5 combines with J gene TRBJ2-5, with 9 nucleotides matching TRBD1. The DNA end favors TRBJ2-7, so the J call may be wrong. This CDR3 has 14 residues. The germline V gene encodes CDR1 MNHEY and CDR2 SVGAGI. CDR3 bases: TGTGCCTCCAGTTACGGGGACAGGGAGGGCGAGCAGTACTTC. This translates into CASSYGDREGEQYF.

The chain is built from TRBV11-2 and TRBJ2-3; D is perhaps TRBD2 (7 bases). The V gene lost 2 bases and the J gene lost 4 bases, with 13 bases spanning the gap. This CDR3 is 15 amino acids long. Germline values: CDR1 SGHAT, CDR2 FQNNGV. The CDR3 nucleotides read TGTGCCAGCAGCTTAAGGGGGGGCCTCCCAGATACGCAGTATTTT. Translation: CASSLRGGLPDTQYF.

V gene TRBV6-1 combines with J gene TRBJ1-5; TRBD1 might be the D (6 bases). The V end was cut by 4 bases, the J end by 3 bases, with 16 bases between. The germline gives CDR1 MNHNS, CDR2 SASEGT. CDR3 size: 16 residues. The CDR3 nucleotides read TGTGCCAGCAGTGCCGACAGGTTCCCCTCCAATCAGCCCCAGCATTTT. As protein: CASSADRFPSNQPQHF.

This clonotype was seen more than once but under ten times. This sequence joins TRBV6-6 and TRBJ1-5; D is uncertain. CDR1 MNHNY and CDR2 SVGAGI come from the germline V gene (reference sequence). The CDR3 totals 15 residues. V was shortened by 5 bases and J by 0 bases, with 11 bases between the two germline ends. CDR3 sequence (DNA): TGTGCCAGCAGTCCGAATGATGGTAGCAATCAGCCCCAGCATTTT. It codes for CASSPNDGSNQPQHF.

J is TRBJ1-5 and V is TRBV24-1; TRBD1 matches at 9 bases. After removal of 9 bases from V and 5 bases from J, the junction contained 10 bases not matched to a gene. CDR1 is KGHDR, CDR2 SFDVKD, per germline. The CDR3 totals 15 residues. The CDR3 DNA reads TGTGCCACCGGAAGAGGGGGACAGGGAGATCAGCCCCAGCATTTT. It codes for CATGRGGQGDQPQHF.

V and J are TRBV20-1 and TRBJ1-5; a possible D gene is TRBD1 (6 bases). This CDR3 has 14 residues. V was trimmed by 5 bases and J by 4 bases, leaving 15 bases between them. Germline lookup yields CDR1 DFQATT and CDR2 SNEGSKA (reference sequence). The CDR3 sequence: CSAATGTLNQPQHF. The CDR3 coding sequence is TGCAGTGCTGCTACCGGGACACTTAATCAGCCCCAGCATTTT.

The chain has TRBV4-3 and TRBJ2-1; D may be TRBD1 or TRBD2 (5 bases each). The CDR3 runs to 14 residues. Trimming left V 1 base short and J 5 bases short, with 9 bases between. Germline V gene lookup returns CDR1 LGHNA and CDR2 YSLEER. Here the CDR3 reads CASSQGGKDNEQFF. In nucleotides, the CDR3 is TGCGCCAGCAGCCAAGGGGGGAAAGACAATGAGCAGTTCTTC.

The chain couples TRBV4-1 to TRBJ2-5, with 10 bases aligning to TRBD1. The germline gives CDR1 MGHRA, CDR2 YSYEKL. The ends lost 2 bases at V and 2 bases at J; junction bases unmatched: 2. CDR3 length equals 15 residues. The CDR3 sequence: CASSQLGQGQETQYF. The CDR3 DNA reads as TGCGCCAGCAGCCAACTGGGACAGGGGCAAGAGACCCAGTACTTC.

The chain has TRBV6-1 and TRBJ2-5, with D perhaps TRBD1 or TRBD2 (5 bases each). The V and J ends lost 6 bases and 0 bases respectively, with 11 bases between them. This CDR3 region has 14 residues. From germline, CDR1 is MNHNS and CDR2 SASEGT. CDR3 amino acids: CASRGDPYQETQYF. DNA of the CDR3: TGTGCCAGCAGGGGGGACCCGTACCAAGAGACCCAGTACTTC.

The chain is built from TRBV7-2 and TRBJ2-1; no definite D call. Germline-derived CDR1 and CDR2 are SGHTA and FQGNSA. This CDR3 has 15 amino acids. V was pared by 0 bases and J by 7 bases, with 13 bases between. CDR3 in DNA: TGTGCCAGCAGCTTAGCGGAAATGGGGTTGAATGAGCAGTTCTTC. This encodes CASSLAEMGLNEQFF.

V is TRBV6-2 or TRBV6-3 and J is TRBJ2-1, with D unclear. The CDR3 length is 16 residues. The germline V gene encodes CDR1 MNHEY and CDR2 SVGEGT. V lost 9 bases to trimming and J lost 2 bases, with 20 bases between them. This CDR3 is CASSRLLLSAYNEQFF. DNA for the CDR3: TGTGCCAGTAGCAGATTGTTACTTTCGGCCTACAATGAGCAGTTCTTC.